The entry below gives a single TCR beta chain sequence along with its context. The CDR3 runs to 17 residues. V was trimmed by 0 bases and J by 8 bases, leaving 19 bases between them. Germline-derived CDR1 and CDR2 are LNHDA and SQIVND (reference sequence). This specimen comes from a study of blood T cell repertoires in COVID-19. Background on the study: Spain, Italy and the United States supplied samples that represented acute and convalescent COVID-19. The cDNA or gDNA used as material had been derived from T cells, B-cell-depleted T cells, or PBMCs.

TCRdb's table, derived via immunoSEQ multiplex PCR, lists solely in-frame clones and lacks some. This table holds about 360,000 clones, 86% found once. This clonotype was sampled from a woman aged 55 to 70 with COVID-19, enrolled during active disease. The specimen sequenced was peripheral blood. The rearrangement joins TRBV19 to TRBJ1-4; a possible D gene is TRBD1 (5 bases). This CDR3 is CASSIDGMDTGREKLFF. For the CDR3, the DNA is TGTGCCAGTAGTATAGACGGAATGGACACTGGTCGGGAAAAACTGTTTTTT.